Listed below are T cell receptor beta chains from one sample, sequenced in a study of PD-1 blockade in classical Hodgkin lymphoma. Here immunoSEQ multiplex PCR was the method, and the copy in TCRdb shows in-frame clones only, minus some. This sample has about 59,000 clones; 90% occur once, and the top ten carry 7.5% to 10%. The sample consisted of peripheral blood mononuclear cells (PBMCs), taken at baseline. Every receptor here comes from a human donor with classical Hodgkin lymphoma. CDR3s include the opening cysteine and the closing phenylalanine or tryptophan. A D gene is named only where the DNA matches it firmly. The size field is filled for only some rows; it gives once, few, many or a size class.

clone size,V gene,D gene,J gene,CDR3 protein,CDR3 DNA
.,TRBV4-1,.,TRBJ2-5,CASSPLGEGGETQYF,TGCGCCAGCAGCCCCCTGGGAGAGGGGGGAGAGACCCAGTACTTC
.,TRBV11-3,TRBD1,TRBJ1-1,CASSLVRQGALMVFEAFF,TGTGCCAGCAGCTTAGTTCGACAGGGGGCGTTGATGGTGTTTGAAGCTTTCTTT
.,TRBV7-9,.,TRBJ2-6,CASSRSSGANVLTF,TGTGCCAGCAGCCGGAGCTCTGGGGCCAACGTCCTGACTTTC
.,TRBV4-2,.,TRBJ2-3,CASSQDRTRDTQYF,TGTGCCAGCAGCCAAGATCGGACGCGAGATACGCAGTATTTT
.,TRBV7-2,.,TRBJ2-7,CASSLASTSYEQYF,TGTGCCAGCAGCTTAGCGTCTACTAGCTACGAGCAGTACTTC
.,TRBV2,.,TRBJ2-7,CASTLLALSSYEQYF,TGTGCCAGCACCCTCCTGGCGCTCAGCTCCTACGAGCAGTACTTC
.,TRBV5-6,.,TRBJ1-1,CASSLVSLNTEAFF,TGTGCCAGCAGCTTGGTTAGCTTGAACACTGAAGCTTTCTTT
.,TRBV9,.,TRBJ2-7,CASSAEGLEQYF,TGTGCCAGCAGCGCAGAGGGCCTCGAGCAGTACTTC
once,TRBV7-9,TRBD1,TRBJ2-7,CASSLGQGRRYEQYF,TGTGCCAGCAGCCTCGGACAGGGGCGGCGGTACGAGCAGTACTTC
once,TRBV27,.,TRBJ2-1,CASSLWGADEQFF,TGTGCCAGCAGTTTATGGGGGGCGGATGAGCAGTTCTTC
.,TRBV7-9,TRBD1,TRBJ2-2,CASSLAGTGNTGELFF,TGTGCCAGCAGCTTAGCCGGGACAGGCAACACCGGGGAGCTGTTTTTT
few,TRBV18,.,TRBJ2-5,CASSLGTTYQETQYF,TGTGCCAGCTCACTAGGAACCACGTACCAAGAGACCCAGTACTTC
.,TRBV5-5,.,TRBJ1-2,CASSLGGHYGYTF,TGTGCCAGCAGCTTGGGGGGGCACTATGGCTACACCTTC
.,TRBV21-1,.,TRBJ2-6,CASSQGGTGANVLTF,TGTGCCAGCAGCCAGGGAGGGACAGGGGCCAACGTCCTGACTTTC
.,TRBV19,TRBD1,TRBJ2-7,CASSIPGQPQYF,TGTGCCAGTAGTATCCCGGGACAGCCGCAGTACTTC
.,TRBV19,.,TRBJ2-1,CASSMRTYNEQFF,TGTGCCAGTAGTATGAGGACTTACAATGAGCAGTTCTTC
once,TRBV4-2,.,TRBJ2-5,CASSLTSSETQYF,TGTGCCAGCAGCCTCACTAGTTCGGAGACCCAGTACTTC
.,TRBV28,.,TRBJ1-5,CASSSGGNNQPQHF,TGTGCCAGCAGTTCCGGGGGGAACAATCAGCCCCAGCATTTT
.,TRBV5-1,.,TRBJ2-7,CASSVRTNPLSYEQYF,TGCGCCAGCAGCGTTCGGACAAACCCTCTATCCTACGAGCAGTACTTC
.,TRBV5-8,.,TRBJ2-5,CASSLSWTAKETQYF,TGTGCCAGCAGCTTGTCTTGGACAGCTAAAGAGACCCAGTACTTC
.,TRBV29-1,.,TRBJ1-2,CSVEENGGGYTF,TGCAGCGTTGAAGAGAACGGCGGAGGCTACACCTTC
once,TRBV19,.,TRBJ1-1,CASSIGGNTEAFF,TGTGCCAGTAGTATCGGAGGGAACACTGAAGCTTTCTTT
.,TRBV5-1,TRBD2,TRBJ2-2,CASSLEGSGRLTGELFF,TGCGCCAGCAGCTTGGAAGGTAGCGGGAGGTTAACCGGGGAGCTGTTTTTT
.,TRBV4-1,TRBD1,TRBJ1-1,CASSQDVGQGMEAFF,TGCGCCAGCAGCCAAGATGTGGGACAGGGGATGGAGGCTTTCTTT
.,TRBV10-3,.,TRBJ2-5,CAISESQSRETQYF,TGTGCCATCAGTGAGTCCCAGTCCCGAGAGACCCAGTACTTC
.,TRBV28,.,TRBJ1-2,CARNYGYTF,TGTGCCCGTAACTATGGCTACACCTTC
.,TRBV13,TRBD1,TRBJ2-2,CASSFRDRVTGELFF,TGTGCCAGCAGCTTCCGGGACAGGGTGACCGGGGAGCTGTTTTTT